The 3 T cell receptor beta chains listed next were all sequenced from one sample in a study of T cells in localized non-small cell lung cancer. Assay used: immunoSEQ multiplex PCR; TCRdb lists only in-frame clones, some missing. The sample gives around 78,000 clones, 88% of which show up once; around 20% is in the top ten. The sequencing used peripheral blood, collected before any cancer treatment. The source of these receptors is a woman aged 40-75 years with stage I squamous cell lung carcinoma.

The table lists this clone with a count of one. V is TRBV5-1 and J is TRBJ1-1; 8 bases agree with TRBD1. The CDR3 has 16 amino acids. The germline CDR1 and CDR2 sequences are SGHRS and YFSETQ. J lost 5 bases, V lost 4 bases, and 13 bases had no gene match. The CDR3 sequence is CASSPEQGGKKTEAFF. CDR3 coding DNA: TGCGCCAGCAGCCCGGAACAGGGGGGTAAGAAAACTGAAGCTTTCTTT.

The chain combines TRBV6-5 with TRBJ1-3; TRBD1 matches at 7 bases. The CDR3 sequence is 15 residues long. CDR1 is MNHEY and CDR2 is SVGAGI in the germline V gene. J was trimmed by 0 bases and V by 5 bases; bases with no gene match: 4. CDR3 sequence (DNA): TGTGCCAGCAGTACAACAGGGGTCTCTGGAAACACCATATATTTT. Translation gives CASSTTGVSGNTIYF.

The chain employs TRBV6-1 and TRBJ2-1; a possible D gene is TRBD1 (6 bases). V lost 5 bases and J lost 9, with 17 bases in between. The CDR3 is made up of 14 amino acids. CDR1 is MNHNS and CDR2 is SASEGT in the germline V gene. CDR3 residues: CASSLQGGAGEQFF. Here the CDR3 DNA reads TGTGCCAGCAGTCTTCAAGGGGGTGCTGGTGAGCAGTTCTTC.